This TCR beta chain was sequenced in a study of T cells in Graves' hyperthyroidism and ophthalmopathy. Germline CDR1 is GTSNPN and CDR2 is SVGIG (reference sequence). V was cut by 2 bases and J by 8 bases, with 10 bases left in between. The CDR3 totals 12 residues. Ophthalmopathy cases scored 3 or more on the Clinical Activity Score and 4 or more on NOSPECS grade, with duration below 3 months. This clonotype was counted many times. Authors of the study amplified TCR beta CDR3 regions from RNA transcripts. A set of HTBI primers served as the primers for a first-round RT-PCR of the TCR CDR3. MiXCR, applied by TCRdb to the multiplex PCR reads, yields one record per CDR3 protein. The sample holds approximately 300,000 distinct CDR3 sequences; more than 15% are singletons and the top ten take roughly 53%.

The chain combines TRBV30 with TRBJ2-4; D is perhaps TRBD2 (6 bases). Source material: blood. The receptor was derived from a woman aged 55 to 70 with Graves' ophthalmopathy. CDR3 in amino acids: CAWSPGEDIQYF. The CDR3 coding sequence is TGTGCCTGGAGTCCGGGGGAGGACATTCAGTACTTC. The full variable domain, in which reference TRBV30 and TRBJ2-4 provide the parts outside the CDR3, is SQTIHQWPATLVQPVGSPLSLECTVEGTSNPNLYWYRQAAGRGLQLLFYSVGIGQISSEVPQNLSASRPQDRQFILSSKKLLLSDSGFYLCAWSPGEDIQYFGAGTRLSVL.